The table lists the clone carrying this T cell receptor beta chain with a few counts. Its antigen is as yet unknown. It was with a sample-barcoded 5' primer and a J-beta primer mix that a second PCR of about 6 to 11 cycles was run. A tag from a template-switch adaptor with 12 random nucleotides marked each cDNA molecule. TCRdb redid the calling of the 5' RACE reads with MiXCR, one entry per CDR3 protein. Among nearly 1 million distinct CDR3 sequences listed, roughly 51% were seen once. The data originate from a study of blood T cells in healthy people across ages. The germline CDR1 and CDR2 sequences are LNHNV and YYDKDF (reference sequence). CDR3 length equals 14 residues. V gave up 4 bases and J gave up 12 bases; unmatched junction bases: 8. All donors came from Russia, were Caucasian and healthy, and spanned ages roughly 6 to 100. General study results and limits: Naive T cell percentage and TCR beta diversity correlated strongly.

Input material: blood. The sequence was obtained from a woman aged 55-75 years in good health. The rearrangement joins TRBV15 to TRBJ2-5; 13 bases are a match to TRBD2. The CDR3 DNA sequence: TGTGCCACCAGCATCGGACTAGCGGGAGTAGGGGAGTACTTC. Translated: CATSIGLAGVGEYF.